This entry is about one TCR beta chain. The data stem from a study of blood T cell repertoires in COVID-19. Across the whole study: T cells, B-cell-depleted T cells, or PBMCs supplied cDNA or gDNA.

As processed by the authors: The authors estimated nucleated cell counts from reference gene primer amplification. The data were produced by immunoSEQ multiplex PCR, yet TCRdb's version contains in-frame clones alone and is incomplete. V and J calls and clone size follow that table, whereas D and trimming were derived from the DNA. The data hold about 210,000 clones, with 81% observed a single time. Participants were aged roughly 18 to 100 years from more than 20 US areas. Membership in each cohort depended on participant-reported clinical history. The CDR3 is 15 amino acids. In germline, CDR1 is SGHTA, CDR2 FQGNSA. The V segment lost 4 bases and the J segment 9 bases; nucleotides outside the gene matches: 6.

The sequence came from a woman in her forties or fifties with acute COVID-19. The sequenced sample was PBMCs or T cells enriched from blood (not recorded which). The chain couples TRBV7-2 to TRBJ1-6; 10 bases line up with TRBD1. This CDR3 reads CASSYGQGVGSPLHF. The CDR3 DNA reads TGTGCCAGCAGCTATGGACAGGGGGTTGGTTCACCCCTCCACTTT.